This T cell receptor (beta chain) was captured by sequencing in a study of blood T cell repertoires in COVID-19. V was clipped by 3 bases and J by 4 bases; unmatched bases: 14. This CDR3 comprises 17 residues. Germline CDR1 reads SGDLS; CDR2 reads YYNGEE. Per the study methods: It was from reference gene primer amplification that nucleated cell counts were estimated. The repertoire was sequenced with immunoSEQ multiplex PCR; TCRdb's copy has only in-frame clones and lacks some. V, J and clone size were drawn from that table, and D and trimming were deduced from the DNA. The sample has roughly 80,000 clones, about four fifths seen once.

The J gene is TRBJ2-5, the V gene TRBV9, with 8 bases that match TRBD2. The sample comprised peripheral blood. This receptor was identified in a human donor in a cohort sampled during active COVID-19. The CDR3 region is CASSDGGAGLVGETQYF. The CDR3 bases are TGTGCCAGCAGCGATGGGGGCGCGGGACTAGTCGGAGAGACCCAGTACTTC.